Each of the 21 T cell receptor beta chains below was sequenced from the same sample in a study of cytomegalovirus exposure and HLA in healthy donors. Amplification used 60 Vbeta primers and 13 Jbeta primers. Measured with immunoSEQ multiplex PCR; TCRdb has only the in-frame clones, and not every one. The profile shows some 150,000 clones, 75% to 85% of them singletons. The sequenced material came from PBMCs. Receptors were obtained from a woman between 40 and 50 years old in good health and CMV-seronegative.

In its sample, this clone was seen once. This sequence joins TRBV29-1 and TRBJ1-1; D not resolved. The CDR3 covers 12 residues. V was trimmed by 2 bases and J by 4 bases, leaving 8 bases between them. Germline loops: CDR1 SQVTM, CDR2 ANQGSEA. The CDR3 region is CSVEYWATEAFF. The CDR3 DNA reads as TGCAGCGTTGAATATTGGGCCACTGAAGCTTTCTTT.

The rearrangement uses TRBV4-1 and TRBJ1-4; the D gene is possibly TRBD1 (6 bases). This CDR3 has 15 amino acids. Trimming pared 1 base from V and 7 bases from J, leaving 13 bases between. Germline CDR1 reads MGHRA; CDR2 reads YSYEKL. The CDR3 is CASSQASGVGEKLFF. CDR3 coding DNA: TGCGCCAGCAGCCAAGCATCAGGGGTGGGTGAAAAACTGTTTTTT.

The V gene is TRBV9, the J gene TRBJ1-1; no firm D call. V was pared by 2 bases and J by 1 base, with 9 bases between. There are 14 residues in the CDR3. Looked up from germline, CDR1 is SGDLS and CDR2 is YYNGEE. As DNA, the CDR3 is TGTGCCAGCAGCGTCTCCTCACAGAACACTGAAGCTTTCTTT. It yields the protein CASSVSSQNTEAFF.

This sequence joins TRBV27 and TRBJ1-5; 8 nucleotides align to TRBD1. V lost 4 bases, J lost 0 bases, and 2 bases stayed unmatched. Germline loops: CDR1 MNHEY, CDR2 SMNVEV (reference sequence). This CDR3 comprises 15 residues. Written as DNA, the CDR3 is TGTGCCAGCAGTTACAGGGGGTTTAGCAATCAGCCCCAGCATTTT. As protein: CASSYRGFSNQPQHF.

The rearrangement links TRBV28 to TRBJ2-2, with D possibly being TRBD1 (6 bases). Trimming removed 6 bases from V and 7 bases from J, with 18 bases in between. The CDR3 is 15 residues long. The germline V gene has CDR1 MDHEN and CDR2 SYDVKM. The CDR3 spells CASSTGTIESGELFF. DNA of the CDR3: TGTGCCAGCAGCACCGGGACAATAGAAAGCGGGGAGCTGTTTTTT.

Concerning this clone itself: Within the sample, other DNA sequences also encode this same CDR3. The CDR3 DNA reads as TGTGCCAGTCTAGTAGGGGGAAGTCGCGAGCAGTACTTC. Residues: CASLVGGSREQYF. The chain joins TRBV2 to TRBJ2-7; a possible D gene is TRBD1 (6 bases). This CDR3 comprises 13 residues. The germline V and J ends were trimmed by 9 bases and 6 bases, with 18 bases remaining between them. Germline loops: CDR1 SNHLY, CDR2 FYNNEI.

The chain recombines TRBV6-1 with TRBJ1-2; the match to TRBD1 covers 7 bases. Germline lookup yields CDR1 MNHNS and CDR2 SASEGT. Trimming at V came to 5 bases and at J to 0 bases, leaving 6 bases not matched to a gene. The CDR3 contains 15 residues. This chain's CDR3 is CASSLGGQPNYGYTF. CDR3 in DNA: TGTGCCAGCAGTCTGGGGGGACAGCCTAACTATGGCTACACCTTC.

The chain carries TRBV6-5 and TRBJ1-5; 7 bases are shared with TRBD1. The germline V gene encodes CDR1 MNHEY and CDR2 SVGAGI. The CDR3 spans 15 residues. After removal of 5 bases from V and 7 bases from J, the junction contained 11 bases not matched to a gene. This chain's CDR3 is CASSAGTAAFQPQHF. CDR3 nucleotide sequence: TGTGCCAGCAGTGCCGGGACAGCTGCCTTCCAGCCCCAGCATTTT.

This clone appeared once. This chain connects TRBV6-1 to TRBJ1-5, with TRBD1 matching over 7 bases. CDR3 length: 15 amino acids. V trimming: 5 bases; J trimming: 7 bases; junction bases outside the gene matches: 11. CDR1 is MNHNS and CDR2 is SASEGT in the germline V gene. CDR3 nucleotides: TGTGCCAGCAGTACATGGGGCCAGGGGGACCAGCCCCAGCATTTT. Residues: CASSTWGQGDQPQHF.

This chain links TRBV29-1 with TRBJ2-3; 14 bases map to TRBD2. The germline V gene has CDR1 SQVTM and CDR2 ANQGSEA. This CDR3 spans 14 amino acids. The V gene end was trimmed by 8 bases and the J gene end by 4 bases; junction bases not matched to a gene: 5. The CDR3 here is CSSGTSGGADTQYF. The CDR3 DNA is TGCAGCTCCGGGACTAGCGGGGGAGCAGATACGCAGTATTTT.

There are a few counts of this clone. The chain combines TRBV6-5 with TRBJ1-2, with TRBD1 matching over 7 bases. The CDR3 has 13 residues. Trimming at V came to 5 bases and at J to 4 bases, leaving 4 bases not matched to a gene. Germline CDR1 reads MNHEY; CDR2 reads SVGAGI. The DNA of the CDR3 is TGTGCCAGCAGTATCGGGACAGCCTATGGCTACACCTTC. Residues: CASSIGTAYGYTF.

In nucleotides, the CDR3 is TGTGCCAGCAGTGACCAGGGCCTCTATGGCTACACCTTC. It yields the protein CASSDQGLYGYTF. The chain joins TRBV2 to TRBJ1-2; D may be TRBD1 (5 bases). The germline gives CDR1 SNHLY, CDR2 FYNNEI. CDR3 length: 13 residues. V was clipped by 3 bases and J by 4 bases, with 9 bases between them.

The genes are TRBV7-9 and TRBJ1-1; 7 positions match TRBD1. The CDR3 spans 15 residues. With V trimmed by 2 bases and J by 2 bases, 5 bases remained unmatched. The germline CDR1 and CDR2 sequences are SEHNR and FQNEAQ (reference sequence). The CDR3: CASSLTRTGNTEAFF. The DNA of the CDR3 is TGTGCCAGCAGCTTAACCCGGACAGGCAACACTGAAGCTTTCTTT.

The chain is built from TRBV6-5 and TRBJ1-2; 9 bases align to TRBD1. The length of the CDR3 is 14 residues. Germline assignment: CDR1 MNHEY and CDR2 SVGAGI. With 6 bases clipped from V and 7 bases from J, the junction kept 9 bases outside the gene matches. DNA for the CDR3: TGTGCCAGCAGCCGCGGACAGGGGATGGGTGGCTACACCTTC. Protein sequence: CASSRGQGMGGYTF.

This clone occurred once. The chain employs TRBV7-2 and TRBJ2-1; 9 bases fit TRBD2. Losses at the gene ends were 1 base for V and 8 bases for J; bases not matched to a gene: 9. The CDR3 runs 16 residues. The germline CDR1 and CDR2 sequences are SGHTA and FQGNSA. The CDR3 DNA sequence: TGTGCCAGCAGCTTAGGTGCGGGGGGGGCAGTCTATGAGCAGTTCTTC. Its protein is CASSLGAGGAVYEQFF.

The chain links TRBV6-5 to TRBJ2-7; the D gene is possibly TRBD2 (5 bases). V dropped 9 bases and J dropped 2 bases, with 17 bases sitting between them. The CDR3 has 14 amino acids. The germline V gene has CDR1 MNHEY and CDR2 SVGAGI. CDR3 protein: CASTSRGSTYEQYF. Written as DNA, the CDR3 is TGTGCCAGTACCTCGCGAGGGAGCACCTACGAGCAGTACTTC.

In this sample, this clone turned up a few times. This chain joins TRBV7-6 and TRBJ2-2; D is possibly TRBD2 (6 bases). V dropped 2 bases and J dropped 2 bases, with 9 bases sitting between them. This CDR3 spans 15 amino acids. Germline lookup yields CDR1 SGHVS and CDR2 FNYEAQ. Here the CDR3 reads CASSLFTSNTGELFF. In DNA form, the CDR3 reads TGTGCCAGCAGCTTATTCACTAGCAACACCGGGGAGCTGTTTTTT.

The count of this clone is one. The rearrangement joins TRBV5-1 to TRBJ1-6; TRBD1 might be the D (5 bases). Trimming took off 2 bases at V and 9 bases at J, with 9 bases between the two ends. The germline CDR1 and CDR2 sequences are SGHRS and YFSETQ. The CDR3 spans 13 residues. CDR3 loop: CASSFQGGSPLHF. For the CDR3, the DNA is TGCGCCAGCAGCTTCCAGGGAGGTTCACCCCTCCACTTT.

The rearrangement uses TRBV4-3 and TRBJ1-2; D may be TRBD1 (6 bases). Trimming removed 4 bases from V and 1 base from J, with 13 bases in between. This CDR3 is built from 15 residues. Germline CDR1 and CDR2: LGHNA and YSLEER. CDR3: CASSRQPRGNYGYTF. The CDR3 DNA follows: TGCGCCAGCAGCCGACAGCCCAGGGGTAACTATGGCTACACCTTC.

Concerning this clone: This is likely a read error, given that the CDR3 carries no conserved phenylalanine or tryptophan at its end. The DNA is left out, because the CDR3 cannot be placed on it with certainty; the CDR3 is given as TCRdb lists it. The genes are TRBV2 and TRBJ2-3; TRBD2 is taken as the D call from the table, unchecked against the DNA. The CDR3 totals 9 residues, both ends included. Germline CDR1 is SNHLY and CDR2 is FYNNEI. CDR3 region: CASRKLGGM.

The chain has TRBV5-1 and TRBJ2-5, with D possibly matching TRBD2 (5 bases). Per germline, CDR1 SGHRS and CDR2 YFSETQ. The CDR3 covers 15 residues. The ends were cut back, 2 bases at V and 1 base at J, with 12 bases in the middle. CDR3 sequence: CASSFGGSGQETQYF. The CDR3 coding sequence is TGCGCCAGCAGCTTCGGAGGTTCCGGCCAAGAGACCCAGTACTTC.